Shown below are 30 T cell receptor beta chains from a single sample sequenced in a study of CD8 T cells in ankylosing spondylitis. TCRdb used MiXCR to reprocess the 5' RACE reads, holding one entry per CDR3 protein. The data contain approximately 24,000 distinct CDR3 sequences, 2.5% to 3% of them singletons. Material for sequencing was blood, either unsorted or a sorted T cell fraction (not recorded which). The receptors shown here come from a female donor with ankylosing spondylitis or in good health (not recorded which).

This clonotype appeared many times. The rearrangement joins TRBV9 to TRBJ1-2; no clear D. Germline loops: CDR1 SGDLS, CDR2 YYNGEE. This CDR3 has 13 residues. V was pared by 2 bases and J by 8 bases, with 13 bases between. The CDR3 DNA follows: TGTGCCAGCAGCGTGAGCCACCTCGGGGGCTACACCTTC. Encoded protein: CASSVSHLGGYTF.

This clonotype has ten or more counts. The chain recombines TRBV9 with TRBJ2-3; tentatively, D is TRBD2 (5 bases). The CDR3 loop spans 14 amino acids. The germline V gene encodes CDR1 SGDLS and CDR2 YYNGEE. Trimming left V 4 bases short and J 8 bases short, with 17 bases between. CDR3 nucleotides: TGTGCCAGCAGCTCGCGGGCCGCGGGTGGTACGCAGTATTTT. It codes for CASSSRAAGGTQYF.

On this clonotype: A much larger clone differs by one base, so this may be a read error. CDR3 DNA: TGTGCCAGCAGCGTTTGGGGGAACTATGGCTACACCTTC. Its translation is CASSVWGNYGYTF. This chain connects TRBV9 to TRBJ1-2; possible D gene TRBD1, 5 bases. The V and J ends lost 2 bases and 2 bases respectively, with 7 bases between them. The CDR3 sequence is 13 residues long. From germline, CDR1 is SGDLS and CDR2 YYNGEE. Drawing the rest from reference TRBV9 and TRBJ1-2, the complete variable domain is DSGVTQTPKHLITATGQRVTLRCSPRSGDLSVYWYQQSLDQGLQFLIQYYNGEERAKGNILERFSAQQFPDLHSELNLSSLELGDSALYFCASSVWGNYGYTFGSGTRLTVV.

In its sample, this clonotype was seen many times. This chain joins TRBV9 and TRBJ2-5; 10 nucleotides align to TRBD2. CDR1 and CDR2 from the germline V gene are SGDLS and YYNGEE. The CDR3 is made up of 17 amino acids. The V segment lost 3 bases and the J segment 5 bases; nucleotides outside the gene matches: 13. Written as DNA, the CDR3 is TGTGCCAGCAGCGCCCGAGGAACGGTAGCGGGAGGTGAGACCCAGTACTTC. Amino acids: CASSARGTVAGGETQYF. Full variable domain (missing parts from reference TRBV9 and TRBJ2-5): DSGVTQTPKHLITATGQRVTLRCSPRSGDLSVYWYQQSLDQGLQFLIQYYNGEERAKGNILERFSAQQFPDLHSELNLSSLELGDSALYFCASSARGTVAGGETQYFGPGTRLLVL.

This clonotype was seen ten or more times. The V gene is TRBV9, the J gene TRBJ2-3; D is uncertain. This CDR3 is 13 amino acids long. V dropped 2 bases and J dropped 4 bases, with 8 bases sitting between them. Germline values: CDR1 SGDLS, CDR2 YYNGEE. In nucleotides, the CDR3 is TGTGCCAGCAGCGTCCGTGAGGCAGATACGCAGTATTTT. As protein: CASSVREADTQYF.

This clonotype was found many times. The genes are TRBV9 and TRBJ2-1; tentative D call: TRBD1 (6 bases). There are 12 residues in the CDR3. In germline, CDR1 is SGDLS, CDR2 YYNGEE. V was clipped by 7 bases and J by 5 bases, with 10 bases between them. The CDR3 is CASGTQHNEQFF. The CDR3 nucleotides read TGTGCCAGCGGGACACAACACAATGAGCAGTTCTTC.

Many counts were recorded for this clonotype. This chain links TRBV9 with TRBJ1-1, with 10 bases lining up with TRBD1. Germline V lookup: CDR1 SGDLS, CDR2 YYNGEE. V was pared by 4 bases and J by 11 bases, with 11 bases of the junction left unmatched. The CDR3 sequence is 14 residues long. This CDR3 reads CASSPEGQGSGAFF. CDR3 sequence (DNA): TGTGCCAGCAGCCCGGAGGGACAGGGGTCGGGGGCTTTCTTT.

There are a few counts of this clonotype. This sequence joins TRBV9 and TRBJ1-3, with no clear D. Germline values: CDR1 SGDLS, CDR2 YYNGEE. The ends were cut back, 0 bases at V and 0 bases at J, with 10 bases in the middle. The CDR3 totals 16 residues. In nucleotides, the CDR3 is TGTGCCAGCAGCGTAGGAAGGACCTTCTCTGGAAACACCATATATTTT. Protein sequence: CASSVGRTFSGNTIYF. Combining the CDR3 with reference TRBV9 and TRBJ1-3 gives the whole variable domain DSGVTQTPKHLITATGQRVTLRCSPRSGDLSVYWYQQSLDQGLQFLIQYYNGEERAKGNILERFSAQQFPDLHSELNLSSLELGDSALYFCASSVGRTFSGNTIYFGEGSWLTVV.

This clonotype was detected ten times or more. This chain links TRBV9 with TRBJ1-1; D may be TRBD1 (5 bases). V was trimmed by 2 bases and J by 1 base, leaving 9 bases between them. The germline CDR1 and CDR2 sequences are SGDLS and YYNGEE. The CDR3 sequence is 14 residues long. CDR3 sequence (DNA): TGTGCCAGCAGCGTTATAACAGGGAACACTGAAGCTTTCTTT. Translating it yields CASSVITGNTEAFF.

The sample holds many counts of this clonotype. The rearrangement links TRBV9 to TRBJ2-1, with 9 bases that match TRBD2. The V gene end was trimmed by 2 bases and the J gene end by 7 bases; junction bases not matched to a gene: 7. Germline V CDR1 and CDR2: SGDLS, YYNGEE. CDR3 length: 15 amino acids. The CDR3 bases are TGTGCCAGCAGCGTTTTAGCGGGGGTCTTGAATGAGCAGTTCTTC. Residues: CASSVLAGVLNEQFF.

This clonotype was picked up many times. The chain couples TRBV9 to TRBJ1-3, with 7 bases aligning to TRBD1. Germline values: CDR1 SGDLS, CDR2 YYNGEE. The J segment lost 0 bases and the V segment lost 3 bases, leaving 3 bases of the junction unmatched. This CDR3 region has 15 residues. For the CDR3, the DNA is TGTGCCAGCAGCGGAGACAGGGTCTCTGGAAACACCATATATTTT. It specifies CASSGDRVSGNTIYF.

At least ten counts were recorded for this clonotype. The chain is built from TRBV9 and TRBJ2-2; TRBD2 matches 9 bases. Germline-derived CDR1 and CDR2 are SGDLS and YYNGEE. With 7 bases clipped from V and 0 bases from J, the junction kept 7 bases outside the gene matches. The CDR3 sequence is 16 residues long. The CDR3 DNA is TGTGCCAGCCGGCAGCGGGAGGCGGCGAACACCGGGGAGCTGTTTTTT. This gives the protein CASRQREAANTGELFF.

This clonotype was recorded only once. V is TRBV9 and J is TRBJ2-7; possible D gene TRBD1, 5 bases. The CDR3 length is 14 residues. V lost 0 bases and J lost 2, with 9 bases in between. Germline CDR1 reads SGDLS; CDR2 reads YYNGEE. The DNA for the CDR3 is TGTGCCAGCAGCGTAGGACAGCCACCCTACGAGCAGTACTTC. It codes for CASSVGQPPYEQYF.

This clonotype was recorded at least ten times. The chain links TRBV9 to TRBJ2-6, with 8 bases fitting TRBD1. V gave up 0 bases and J gave up 4 bases; unmatched junction bases: 3. Germline-derived CDR1 and CDR2 are SGDLS and YYNGEE. CDR3 length: 16 amino acids. The CDR3, as DNA: TGTGCCAGCAGCGTAGGACAGGGGACGGGGGCCAACGTCCTGACTTTC. Translation gives CASSVGQGTGANVLTF.

This clonotype has only a few counts. The chain is built from TRBV9 and TRBJ1-4; TRBD1 is a possible D gene (5 bases). CDR3 length equals 15 residues. CDR1 SGDLS and CDR2 YYNGEE come from the germline V gene. V shed 0 bases and J shed 6 bases, with 12 bases lying between them. This CDR3 is CASSVGGEDHEKLFF. The CDR3 bases are TGTGCCAGCAGCGTAGGAGGGGAGGATCATGAAAAACTGTTTTTT.

This clonotype occurred many times. The V call is TRBV9, the J call TRBJ2-7, with 9 bases lining up with TRBD1. This CDR3 is built from 14 residues. Per the germline V gene, CDR1 is SGDLS and CDR2 is YYNGEE. V shed 4 bases, J shed 4 bases, and the junction held 6 bases outside the gene matches. CDR3 sequence (DNA): TGTGCCAGCAGCCCTCAGGGGACAGGGTACGAGCAGTACTTC. Its protein is CASSPQGTGYEQYF. The whole variable domain, filled in from reference TRBV9 and TRBJ2-7, reads DSGVTQTPKHLITATGQRVTLRCSPRSGDLSVYWYQQSLDQGLQFLIQYYNGEERAKGNILERFSAQQFPDLHSELNLSSLELGDSALYFCASSPQGTGYEQYFGPGTRLTVT.

This clonotype has at least ten counts. This chain connects TRBV9 to TRBJ2-7; 8 bases fit TRBD1. The CDR3 contains 15 residues. After removal of 0 bases from V and 0 bases from J, the junction contained 2 bases not matched to a gene. Germline-derived CDR1 and CDR2 are SGDLS and YYNGEE. The CDR3 region is CASSVGDRTSYEQYF. The CDR3 DNA reads as TGTGCCAGCAGCGTAGGGGACAGGACCTCCTACGAGCAGTACTTC.

This clonotype was counted at least ten times. This chain uses TRBV9 with TRBJ2-5, with 9 bases fitting TRBD1. Per germline, CDR1 SGDLS and CDR2 YYNGEE. This CDR3 has 15 amino acids. After removal of 0 bases from V and 9 bases from J, the junction contained 9 bases not matched to a gene. The CDR3 region has the DNA TGTGCCAGCAGCGTAGGGACAGGGGAACGTACGGCCCAGTACTTC. Translation gives CASSVGTGERTAQYF.

This clonotype occurred many times. The chain joins TRBV9 to TRBJ2-3; D unclear. The CDR3 runs 13 residues. Germline-derived CDR1 and CDR2 are SGDLS and YYNGEE. Trimming took 4 bases from V and 2 from J, leaving 8 bases between them. The CDR3 nucleotides read TGTGCCAGCAGCCCCCACCACACAGATACGCAGTATTTT. Translation: CASSPHHTDTQYF.

This clonotype was counted at least ten times. This chain links TRBV9 with TRBJ2-1; TRBD2 aligns across 11 bases. Per the germline V gene, CDR1 is SGDLS and CDR2 is YYNGEE. This CDR3 has 18 amino acids. Unmatched junction bases numbered 10, after V lost 4 bases and J lost 1 base. CDR3 bases: TGTGCCAGCAGCCCCCGTTGGGCTAGCGGGGGGTCCTACAATGAGCAGTTCTTC. Protein product: CASSPRWASGGSYNEQFF.

This clonotype was detected ten times or more. The rearrangement links TRBV9 to TRBJ1-2, with 10 bases that match TRBD1. CDR1 is SGDLS, CDR2 YYNGEE, per germline. This CDR3 contains 18 residues. The V gene end was trimmed by 0 bases and the J gene end by 6 bases; junction bases not matched to a gene: 14. This chain's CDR3 is CASSVDLGMTGGGNGYTF. The CDR3, as DNA: TGTGCCAGCAGCGTAGATTTGGGTATGACAGGGGGCGGTAATGGCTACACCTTC.

In this sample, this clonotype turned up a few times. DNA for the CDR3: TGTGCCAGCAGCGTAGTGCTAGCGGGCCGTCTTGAGCAGTTCTTC. Encoded protein: CASSVVLAGRLEQFF. This sequence joins TRBV9 and TRBJ2-1, with 8 bases matching TRBD2. The germline gives CDR1 SGDLS, CDR2 YYNGEE. This CDR3 has 15 residues. V shed 0 bases, J shed 9 bases, and the junction held 8 bases outside the gene matches.

This clonotype has a count of ten or more. The chain joins TRBV9 to TRBJ2-5; 10 nucleotides agree with TRBD1. CDR3 length: 15 residues. CDR1 is SGDLS, CDR2 YYNGEE, per germline. J gave up 5 bases and V 4 bases, and 8 bases lay outside the gene matches. The CDR3 DNA sequence: TGTGCCAGCAGCCCCGGGACAGGGGCCTTCGAGACCCAGTACTTC. This translates into CASSPGTGAFETQYF.

This clonotype was picked up many times. This chain connects TRBV9 to TRBJ2-7; 10 bases map to TRBD2. CDR1 is SGDLS and CDR2 is YYNGEE in the germline V gene. CDR3 length: 15 amino acids. Losses at the gene ends were 3 bases for V and 5 bases for J; bases not matched to a gene: 8. The CDR3 reads CASSASAGGSDEQYF. CDR3 nucleotide sequence: TGTGCCAGCAGCGCTTCAGCGGGAGGGTCTGACGAGCAGTACTTC.

This clonotype was picked up many times. The chain carries TRBV9 and TRBJ2-7; D is ambiguous. Trimming took off 4 bases at V and 2 bases at J, with 16 bases between the two ends. There are 15 residues in the CDR3. The germline gives CDR1 SGDLS, CDR2 YYNGEE. The CDR3 sequence: CASSPSSRLTYEQYF. CDR3 bases: TGTGCCAGCAGCCCCTCCTCTCGTCTCACCTACGAGCAGTACTTC.

The sample holds many counts of this clonotype. The chain links TRBV9 to TRBJ2-7; the match to TRBD1 covers 9 bases. The CDR3 spans 14 residues. Germline CDR1 SGDLS, CDR2 YYNGEE. The V gene end was trimmed by 4 bases and the J gene end by 2 bases; junction bases not matched to a gene: 4. The CDR3 DNA is TGTGCCAGCAGCCCGGGACAGGGAACCTACGAGCAGTACTTC. It is translated as CASSPGQGTYEQYF.

This clonotype occurred many times. V usage is TRBV9 and J usage is TRBJ2-1; D uncertain. CDR3 length: 15 residues. V gave up 1 base and J gave up 0 bases, with 8 bases separating them. Germline loops: CDR1 SGDLS, CDR2 YYNGEE. CDR3 in amino acids: CASSVTADSYNEQFF. The CDR3 DNA sequence: TGTGCCAGCAGCGTAACGGCGGACTCCTACAATGAGCAGTTCTTC.

At least ten counts were recorded for this clonotype. The chain is built from TRBV9 and TRBJ1-3; D perhaps matches TRBD1 (6 bases). The germline gives CDR1 SGDLS, CDR2 YYNGEE. This CDR3 is 17 amino acids long. V gave up 5 bases and J gave up 0 bases, with 18 bases separating them. The CDR3 is CASSRDYGTISGNTIYF. The CDR3 bases are TGTGCCAGCAGTAGAGATTACGGGACAATCTCTGGAAACACCATATATTTT.

This clonotype was detected many times. The V and J genes are TRBV9 and TRBJ1-4; TRBD1 aligns across 7 bases. Per the germline V gene, CDR1 is SGDLS and CDR2 is YYNGEE. The length of the CDR3 is 15 residues. V dropped 3 bases and J dropped 8; count of bases not matched to a gene: 10. CDR3 in DNA: TGTGCCAGCAGCGCATTGACAGGGAAGGAAGAAAAACTGTTTTTT. It encodes CASSALTGKEEKLFF.

The table lists this clonotype with many counts. CDR3 sequence: CASSVGAGAQETQYF. As DNA, the CDR3 is TGTGCCAGCAGCGTAGGTGCAGGGGCCCAAGAGACCCAGTACTTC. The chain links TRBV9 to TRBJ2-5; D possibly corresponds to TRBD1 (6 bases). The CDR3 length is 15 residues. V was trimmed by 0 bases and J by 1 base, leaving 10 bases between them. CDR1 is SGDLS and CDR2 is YYNGEE in the germline V gene.